One and the same sample provided the 16 T cell receptor beta chains below, sequenced in a study of T cell repertoires in cytomegalovirus infection. TCRdb used MiXCR to reprocess the reads, holding one entry per CDR3 protein. The sample lists some 240,000 distinct CDR3 sequences, around 15% occurring once. Source material: CD8+ T cells from PBMCs. The receptors originated from a human donor in good health (CMV status not recorded). Some clones in this sample may be carry-over from other donors' samples.

The table lists this clonotype with many counts. The chain combines TRBV6-5 with TRBJ2-7, with a weak D call TRBD1 (6 bases). V was cut by 6 bases and J by 5 bases, with 17 bases left in between. Germline CDR1 and CDR2: MNHEY and SVGAGI. The CDR3 is 14 residues long. The CDR3: CASSEQGRGDEQYF. CDR3 nucleotide sequence: TGTGCCAGCAGCGAACAGGGAAGGGGCGACGAGCAGTACTTC.

In this sample, this clonotype turned up a few times. The gene calls are TRBV28 and TRBJ2-7; 11 bases are a match to TRBD1. The CDR3 extends over 18 amino acids. The trim removed 5 bases at V and 3 bases at J, leaving 15 bases unmatched. Germline V gene lookup returns CDR1 MDHEN and CDR2 SYDVKM. Here the CDR3 reads CASSGTGGRGILFYEQYF. In DNA, the CDR3 is TGTGCCAGCAGTGGGACAGGGGGTAGAGGTATCCTCTTCTACGAGCAGTACTTC.

The chain recombines TRBV5-1 with TRBJ2-3; D perhaps matches TRBD1 (6 bases). Germline assignment: CDR1 SGHRS and CDR2 YFSETQ. V was trimmed by 4 bases and J by 4 bases, leaving 13 bases between them. The CDR3 covers 14 residues. The chain's CDR3 is CASSSQQGADTQYF. Here the CDR3 DNA reads TGCGCCAGCAGCAGCCAACAGGGAGCAGATACGCAGTATTTT.

This clonotype has more than one count but fewer than ten. This sequence joins TRBV2 and TRBJ2-7; unclear D gene. Trimming left V 7 bases short and J 2 bases short, with 9 bases between. Germline-derived CDR1 and CDR2 are SNHLY and FYNNEI. The CDR3 has 12 amino acids. CDR3 coding DNA: TGTGCCAGCAATCGGCTGGCCTACGAGCAGTACTTC. Amino acid sequence: CASNRLAYEQYF.

The chain employs TRBV7-2 and TRBJ2-7; 8 bases agree with TRBD1. The J segment lost 1 base and the V segment lost 4 bases, leaving 6 bases of the junction unmatched. Per the germline V gene, CDR1 is SGHTA and CDR2 is FQGNSA. The CDR3 consists of 15 residues. In DNA, the CDR3 is TGTGCCAGCAGCTGGTACAGGGGGACTTCCTACGAGCAGTACTTC. Protein: CASSWYRGTSYEQYF.

This rearrangement joins TRBV20-1 to TRBJ2-3, with a weak D call TRBD2 (5 bases). The CDR3 loop spans 13 amino acids. The germline V gene encodes CDR1 DFQATT and CDR2 SNEGSKA (reference sequence). V gave up 0 bases and J gave up 6 bases, with 10 bases separating them. For the CDR3, the DNA is TGCAGTGCTAGAGACGAGGGAACGGATACGCAGTATTTT. Its protein is CSARDEGTDTQYF.

The chain has TRBV6-9 and TRBJ2-3; D is possibly TRBD2 (5 bases). This CDR3 is built from 17 residues. The ends were cut back, 6 bases at V and 0 bases at J, with 19 bases in the middle. Germline assignment: CDR1 MNHGY and CDR2 SVAAGI. The CDR3 reads CASSPPQRRTSTDTQYF. The CDR3, as DNA: TGTGCCAGCAGCCCTCCCCAGCGGCGAACTAGCACAGATACGCAGTATTTT.

This clonotype showed up many times. V and J are TRBV6-2 or TRBV6-3 and TRBJ2-2, with D hard to call. The V gene lost 4 bases and the J gene lost 4 bases, with 13 bases spanning the gap. The CDR3 length is 15 residues. Germline values: CDR1 MNHEY, CDR2 SVGEGT. This chain's CDR3 is CASSFIPDTTGELFF. The CDR3 nucleotides read TGTGCCAGCAGTTTCATCCCCGACACCACCGGGGAGCTGTTTTTT.

The sample holds many counts of this clonotype. In DNA form, the CDR3 reads TGTGCCAGCAGCTTGGGACAGGGTTTTGGCTACACCTTC. It encodes CASSLGQGFGYTF. The rearrangement uses TRBV11-2 and TRBJ1-2; 9 nucleotides line up with TRBD1. Germline-derived CDR1 and CDR2 are SGHAT and FQNNGV. The CDR3 has 13 residues. The V and J ends lost 3 bases and 7 bases, in that order; junction bases with no gene match: 3.

This clonotype was found many times. The chain joins TRBV7-3 to TRBJ1-2, with D possibly matching TRBD1 (5 bases). Germline-derived CDR1 and CDR2 are SGHTA and FQGTGA. The ends were cut back, 4 bases at V and 1 base at J, with 7 bases in the middle. This CDR3 contains 13 residues. The CDR3 DNA reads as TGTGCCAGCAGCTCGGACATTAACTATGGCTACACCTTC. It translates to CASSSDINYGYTF.

The chain recombines TRBV19 with TRBJ1-5; tentatively, D is TRBD1 (5 bases). Trimming stripped 4 bases from V and 3 bases from J, with 13 bases between. Germline CDR1 and CDR2: LNHDA and SQIVND (reference sequence). The CDR3 totals 15 residues. The CDR3 nucleotides read TGTGCCAGTAGTACGCAAGGGGCCCCCAATCAGCCCCAGCATTTT. It is translated as CASSTQGAPNQPQHF.

This clonotype was detected many times. V and J are TRBV7-2 and TRBJ1-5; 10 positions match TRBD1. Per the germline V gene, CDR1 is SGHTA and CDR2 is FQGNSA. With 5 bases clipped from V and 4 bases from J, the junction kept 11 bases outside the gene matches. The CDR3 totals 17 residues. DNA of the CDR3: TGTGCCAGCAGCCCGGGGGACAGGGGATATCGGAATCAGCCCCAGCATTTT. Protein product: CASSPGDRGYRNQPQHF.

This sequence joins TRBV5-1 and TRBJ2-4; D may be TRBD1 (6 bases). Between the trimmed V and J ends, which lost 4 bases and 8 bases, there was a span of 19 bases. The germline CDR1 and CDR2 sequences are SGHRS and YFSETQ. This CDR3 has 15 amino acids. CDR3 coding DNA: TGCGCCAGCAGCGCCGATACTAGGGGGTGGGACATTCAGTACTTC. Its translation is CASSADTRGWDIQYF. Based on the CDR3 plus reference TRBV5-1 and TRBJ2-4, the full variable domain is KAGVTQTPRYLIKTRGQQVTLSCSPISGHRSVSWYQQTPGQGLQFLFEYFSETQRNKGNFPGRFSGRQFSNSRSEMNVSTLELGDSALYLCASSADTRGWDIQYFGAGTRLSVL.

A few counts support this clonotype. This chain connects TRBV5-4 to TRBJ2-5; TRBD2 agrees at 12 bases. After removal of 4 bases from V and 5 bases from J, the junction contained 3 bases not matched to a gene. The CDR3 contains 14 residues. In germline, CDR1 is SGHNT, CDR2 YYREEE (reference sequence). Here the CDR3 reads CASSPSGGAETQYF. For the CDR3, the DNA is TGTGCCAGCAGCCCTAGCGGGGGGGCCGAGACCCAGTACTTC.

This clonotype was seen more than once but under ten times. The rearrangement uses TRBV29-1 and TRBJ2-1; 9 bases map to TRBD2. In germline, CDR1 is SQVTM, CDR2 ANQGSEA. The CDR3 is 15 amino acids. The trim removed 1 base at V and 4 bases at J, leaving 5 bases unmatched. CDR3 in DNA: TGCAGCGTTGAAGGAGCGGGAGGCTATTACAATGAGCAGTTCTTC. Its protein is CSVEGAGGYYNEQFF.

This clonotype was counted only a few times. The rearrangement joins TRBV13 to TRBJ2-1, with D possibly matching TRBD1 (6 bases). This CDR3 contains 16 residues. Trimming left V 2 bases short and J 4 bases short, with 15 bases between. Germline values: CDR1 PRHDT, CDR2 FYEKMQ (reference sequence). The DNA of the CDR3 is TGTGCCAGCAGCTTAAAGGGGACATCGGTTTACAATGAGCAGTTCTTC. Translated: CASSLKGTSVYNEQFF.